Detailed here is one T cell receptor (beta chain). V was pared by 2 bases and J by 4 bases, with 9 bases between. Germline V CDR1 and CDR2: MNHEY, SVGAGI. The CDR3 runs to 14 residues. The entry originates in a study of T cells after yellow fever vaccination. Looking at the study overall: Fractions with few cells were prepared using SMART-Seq v4 Ultra Low Input.

Universal primer sites and UMIs were introduced during 5'RACE template-switching synthesis of TCR cDNA. TCRdb processed the 5' RACE reads anew with MiXCR; each CDR3 protein has one entry. Among 95,000 to 150,000 distinct CDR3 sequences listed, about 8.4% were seen once. Sequences were derived from CD8+ T cells sorted from PBMCs, sampled on the day of the yellow fever booster vaccination. The V gene is TRBV6-5, the J gene TRBJ2-1; D ambiguous. The source is a man between 18 and 35 years old who received the YFV17D yellow fever vaccine. The CDR3 protein is CASSYRNPYNEQFF. The CDR3 nucleotides are TGTGCCAGCAGTTACAGGAACCCATACAATGAGCAGTTCTTC.